One and the same sample provided the 30 T cell receptor beta chains below, sequenced in a study of blood T cell repertoires in COVID-19 (dated by TCRdb to the early 2020s). Libraries were prepared through the immunoSEQ multiplex PCR assay. TCRdb stores this immuneACCESS table with in-frame sequences only. Part of the clones is absent; in the studies checked, under half of the shortfall reflects unresolved V genes, and no reason is known for the rest. The sample has hundreds of thousands of clones on record, approximately 88% of them singletons. Less than 10% of the sample lies in the top ten. Sequenced: peripheral blood. These receptors all come from a young man with active or convalescent COVID-19.

The CDR3 reads CASSEEETGTYTF. CDR3 DNA: TGTGCCAGCAGTGAAGAGGAGACAGGGACTTACACCTTC. The rearrangement joins TRBV2 to TRBJ1-2, with 7 bases aligning to TRBD1. Trimming cost V 1 base and J 11 bases; bases outside gene matches: 7. This CDR3 has 13 amino acids. CDR1 is SNHLY and CDR2 is FYNNEI in the germline V gene.

The chain employs TRBV5-1 and TRBJ2-7, with 10 bases lining up with TRBD1. Unmatched junction bases numbered 13, after V lost 5 bases and J lost 5 bases. This CDR3 comprises 16 residues. Per germline, CDR1 SGHRS and CDR2 YFSETQ. The CDR3 loop is CASRASRGTGENEQYF. The CDR3 DNA is TGCGCCAGCAGGGCATCAAGGGGGACAGGGGAAAACGAGCAGTACTTC.

The V gene is TRBV13, the J gene TRBJ1-2; TRBD1 aligns across 8 bases. The CDR3 contains 15 residues. V shed 3 bases and J 5 bases; nucleotides not matched to a gene: 8. Germline CDR1 and CDR2: PRHDT and FYEKMQ (reference sequence). The CDR3 nucleotides are TGTGCCAGCAGCTTCCGGACAGGGACGAAATATGGCTACACCTTC. Its translation is CASSFRTGTKYGYTF.

This chain joins TRBV15 and TRBJ2-3; 8 positions agree with TRBD2. Germline CDR1 LNHNV, CDR2 YYDKDF (reference sequence). CDR3 size: 16 residues. V was pared by 5 bases and J by 1 base, with 8 bases of the junction left unmatched. The CDR3 DNA follows: TGTGCCACCAGCGTATATGGGCGGGGGGGCACAGATACGCAGTATTTT. Translation gives CATSVYGRGGTDTQYF.

The rearrangement uses TRBV4-1 and TRBJ2-7; 9 bases are a match to TRBD2. From germline, CDR1 is MGHRA and CDR2 YSYEKL. V was pared by 0 bases and J by 3 bases, with 9 bases of the junction left unmatched. The CDR3 consists of 17 residues. The CDR3, as DNA: TGCGCCAGCAGCCAAGAGGTAATAGCGGGGGACTACTACGAGCAGTACTTC. This codes for CASSQEVIAGDYYEQYF.

The genes are TRBV15 and TRBJ2-5; D is perhaps TRBD1 (5 bases). The length of the CDR3 is 14 residues. Trimming shortened V by 3 bases and J by 1 base, and 9 bases separated the two germline ends. CDR1 is LNHNV and CDR2 is YYDKDF in the germline V gene (reference sequence). CDR3 sequence: CATSSLDSQETQYF. CDR3 coding DNA: TGTGCCACCAGCAGCTTAGACAGCCAAGAGACCCAGTACTTC.

The V call is TRBV6-5, the J call TRBJ2-5; tentative D call: TRBD2 (6 bases). There are 14 residues in the CDR3. The V end lost 1 base, the J end lost 5 bases, and 11 bases lay between the germline ends. Looked up from germline, CDR1 is MNHEY and CDR2 is SVGAGI. The CDR3 DNA reads TGTGCCAGCAGTTACTTTTATGGGGGGGAGACCCAGTACTTC. Its protein product is CASSYFYGGETQYF.

The sample holds one count of this clone. This chain links TRBV13 with TRBJ1-2, with 8 positions matching TRBD1. In germline, CDR1 is PRHDT, CDR2 FYEKMQ (reference sequence). The ends lost 5 bases at V and 7 bases at J; junction bases unmatched: 6. The CDR3 totals 13 residues. CDR3: CASSTQGGSGYTF. CDR3 in DNA: TGTGCCAGCAGCACACAGGGGGGGAGTGGCTACACCTTC.

V is TRBV19 and J is TRBJ2-2; D call uncertain. Germline CDR1 is LNHDA and CDR2 is SQIVND (reference sequence). This CDR3 spans 14 amino acids. V was trimmed by 4 bases and J by 5 bases, leaving 11 bases between them. The CDR3 DNA sequence: TGTGCCAGTAGTAGATACAGCAGAACCGGGGAGCTGTTTTTT. Residues: CASSRYSRTGELFF.

V gene TRBV3-1 (or the pseudogene TRBV3-2) combines with J gene TRBJ1-4, with 8 positions matching TRBD1. The CDR3 has 15 amino acids. The V gene end was trimmed by 6 bases and the J gene end by 4 bases; junction bases not matched to a gene: 7. Per the germline V gene, CDR1 is LGHDT and CDR2 is YNNKEL (reference sequence). The CDR3 nucleotides read TGTGCCAGCAGTCCGGACAGGGACTTTAATGAAAAACTGTTTTTT. It yields the protein CASSPDRDFNEKLFF.

CDR3: CATIAGGELFF. DNA for the CDR3: TGTGCCACCATAGCGGGCGGGGAGCTGTTTTTT. This rearrangement joins TRBV15 to TRBJ2-2, with 7 positions matching TRBD2. This CDR3 has 11 residues. The junction had 0 bases not matched to a gene; V was cut back by 7 bases and J by 7 bases. Germline lookup yields CDR1 LNHNV and CDR2 YYDKDF (reference sequence).

The chain recombines TRBV4-1 with TRBJ2-7; perhaps TRBD1 as D (6 bases). Deletions cut 3 bases from V and 0 bases from J, with 15 bases between. This CDR3 comprises 16 residues. Germline CDR1 reads MGHRA; CDR2 reads YSYEKL. The DNA for the CDR3 is TGCGCCAGCAGCCAGGCCCCCGGGACATACTCCTACGAGCAGTACTTC. Its protein is CASSQAPGTYSYEQYF.

V and J are TRBV27 and TRBJ2-5; 15 bases fit TRBD2. The length of the CDR3 is 16 residues. Per germline, CDR1 MNHEY and CDR2 SMNVEV (reference sequence). With 5 bases clipped from V and 4 bases from J, the junction kept 5 bases outside the gene matches. CDR3 DNA: TGTGCCAGCAGTAGGACTAGCGGGGGGGCGTCAGAGACCCAGTACTTC. It encodes CASSRTSGGASETQYF.

The rearrangement uses TRBV4-1 and TRBJ2-5; 13 bases map to TRBD2. After removal of 2 bases from V and 1 base from J, the junction contained 16 bases not matched to a gene. Germline values: CDR1 MGHRA, CDR2 YSYEKL. The CDR3 loop spans 21 amino acids. This chain's CDR3 is CASSQTPLAGGEATVQETQYF. Written as DNA, the CDR3 is TGCGCCAGCAGCCAAACTCCACTAGCGGGGGGGGAAGCCACTGTCCAAGAGACCCAGTACTTC.

The genes are TRBV4-1 and TRBJ1-5; the D is unclear. From germline, CDR1 is MGHRA and CDR2 YSYEKL. This CDR3 spans 13 amino acids. The V gene lost 0 bases and the J gene lost 6 bases, with 6 bases spanning the gap. This chain's CDR3 is CASSQDPSQPQHF. The DNA of the CDR3 is TGCGCCAGCAGCCAAGATCCTTCTCAGCCCCAGCATTTT.

The chain recombines TRBV5-1 with TRBJ2-7; D gene uncertain. V lost 0 bases, J lost 2 bases, and 9 bases lay in between. There are 14 residues in the CDR3. The germline gives CDR1 SGHRS, CDR2 YFSETQ. The CDR3: CASSLVSFTYEQYF. In nucleotides, the CDR3 is TGCGCCAGCAGCTTGGTTTCGTTTACCTACGAGCAGTACTTC.

The chain carries TRBV6-4 and TRBJ2-3; tentatively, D is TRBD2 (5 bases). Trimming stripped 0 bases from V and 0 bases from J, with 7 bases between. Germline V CDR1 and CDR2: MRHNA, SNTAGT. This CDR3 has 15 amino acids. CDR3 sequence (DNA): TGTGCCAGCAGTGACTCGAGGGAGAGCACAGATACGCAGTATTTT. Protein sequence: CASSDSRESTDTQYF.

V usage is TRBV4-2 and J usage is TRBJ2-2; tentative D call: TRBD1 (5 bases). The V end was cut by 3 bases, the J end by 3 bases, with 17 bases between. In germline, CDR1 is LGHNA, CDR2 YNFKEQ. CDR3 length equals 17 residues. This chain's CDR3 is CASSQPFLGADTGELFF. CDR3 nucleotides: TGTGCCAGCAGCCAGCCTTTTCTAGGGGCAGACACCGGGGAGCTGTTTTTT.

V gene TRBV6-5 combines with J gene TRBJ2-7; 10 nucleotides align to TRBD1. In germline, CDR1 is MNHEY, CDR2 SVGAGI. After removal of 8 bases from V and 3 bases from J, the junction contained 7 bases not matched to a gene. This CDR3 comprises 14 residues. CDR3 region: CASYDRGRYYEQYF. The CDR3 DNA sequence: TGTGCCAGCTATGACAGGGGGCGGTACTACGAGCAGTACTTC.

Remarks on this clone: Other DNA sequences in the same sample also yield this CDR3. The chain's CDR3 is CASSGGTANNSPLHF. In DNA, the CDR3 is TGCGCCAGCAGCGGAGGGACAGCCAATAATTCACCCCTCCACTTT. The chain couples TRBV5-1 to TRBJ1-6; 7 bases fit TRBD1. This CDR3 has 15 amino acids. V shed 4 bases and J 5 bases; nucleotides not matched to a gene: 6. Germline loops: CDR1 SGHRS, CDR2 YFSETQ.

The chain recombines TRBV2 with TRBJ1-6; 10 bases agree with TRBD1. CDR1 is SNHLY, CDR2 FYNNEI, per germline. The CDR3 length is 16 residues. Trimming at V came to 7 bases and at J to 8 bases, leaving 11 bases not matched to a gene. The CDR3 region is CASILHAGTGDSPLHF. Written as DNA, the CDR3 is TGTGCCAGCATCCTACATGCCGGGACAGGGGATTCACCCCTCCACTTT.

This rearrangement joins TRBV6-5 to TRBJ1-1, with TRBD1 matching 9 bases. The germline V gene has CDR1 MNHEY and CDR2 SVGAGI. V gave up 7 bases and J gave up 0 bases; unmatched junction bases: 6. This CDR3 spans 15 amino acids. This CDR3 is CASKVGTGLNTEAFF. The CDR3 bases are TGTGCCAGCAAAGTAGGGACAGGGTTGAACACTGAAGCTTTCTTT.

This chain links TRBV3-1 (or the pseudogene TRBV3-2) with TRBJ1-4; D may be TRBD1 (5 bases). The CDR3 length is 18 residues. The ends were cut back, 3 bases at V and 0 bases at J, with 17 bases in the middle. Germline V lookup: CDR1 LGHDT, CDR2 YNNKEL (reference sequence). The CDR3 DNA sequence: TGTGCCAGCAGCCATTTTCTCCTGACAGACCCAACTAATGAAAAACTGTTTTTT. It yields the protein CASSHFLLTDPTNEKLFF.

The chain links TRBV5-4 to TRBJ2-3; D is possibly TRBD1 (6 bases). Germline assignment: CDR1 SGHNT and CDR2 YYREEE (reference sequence). Trimming left V 4 bases short and J 0 bases short, with 18 bases between. The CDR3 runs to 17 residues. The chain's CDR3 is CASSPYDRPPSTDTQYF. The CDR3 DNA follows: TGTGCCAGCAGCCCTTATGACAGGCCCCCTAGCACAGATACGCAGTATTTT.

This clone was detected only once. This rearrangement joins TRBV9 to TRBJ1-3; TRBD1 is a possible D gene (6 bases). Trimming cost V 2 bases and J 0 bases, with 9 bases left between them. This CDR3 is 15 amino acids long. CDR1 is SGDLS and CDR2 is YYNGEE in the germline V gene. CDR3 nucleotide sequence: TGTGCCAGCAGCGTCTGGGGGCTCTCTGGAAACACCATATATTTT. This gives the protein CASSVWGLSGNTIYF. Based on the CDR3 plus reference TRBV9 and TRBJ1-3, the full variable domain is DSGVTQTPKHLITATGQRVTLRCSPRSGDLSVYWYQQSLDQGLQFLIQYYNGEERAKGNILERFSAQQFPDLHSELNLSSLELGDSALYFCASSVWGLSGNTIYFGEGSWLTVV.

The V gene is TRBV6-5, the J gene TRBJ1-1; 7 bases fit TRBD1. Germline V gene data show CDR1 as MNHEY and CDR2 as SVGAGI. The CDR3 is 15 residues long. Trimming at V came to 8 bases and at J to 11 bases, leaving 20 bases not matched to a gene. This CDR3 reads CASLNARGVDGQAFF. CDR3 in DNA: TGTGCCAGCCTTAACGCCAGGGGGGTGGACGGGCAGGCTTTCTTT.

The rearrangement links TRBV7-9 to TRBJ2-2; 9 bases are shared with TRBD2. The germline CDR1 and CDR2 sequences are SEHNR and FQNEAQ (reference sequence). The CDR3 consists of 15 residues. The trim removed 5 bases at V and 6 bases at J, leaving 7 bases unmatched. The CDR3 spells CASSPSGAYAGELFF. In DNA form, the CDR3 reads TGTGCCAGCAGCCCTAGCGGGGCCTACGCCGGGGAGCTGTTTTTT.

This rearrangement joins TRBV12-5 to TRBJ2-7, with 10 bases matching TRBD1. CDR1 is LGHNT and CDR2 is FRNRAP in the germline V gene. This CDR3 has 15 amino acids. Trimming cost V 4 bases and J 3 bases; bases outside gene matches: 6. The CDR3 coding sequence is TGTGCTAGTGGTTCAAAGACAGGGGGCATCTACGAGCAGTACTTC. It codes for CASGSKTGGIYEQYF.

The chain joins TRBV5-3 to TRBJ1-2; D perhaps matches TRBD1 (5 bases). TRBV5-3 belongs to the ORF category, with a function that is uncertain. This CDR3 contains 12 residues. V lost 4 bases and J lost 5, with 9 bases in between. The CDR3 region is CARSHGHYGYTF. CDR3 DNA sequence: TGTGCCAGAAGCCATGGACATTATGGCTACACCTTC.

The rearrangement joins TRBV10-3 to TRBJ2-1; 9 bases fit TRBD2. The CDR3 runs to 15 residues. Germline trimming cut 4 bases from V and 5 bases from J; bases unmatched to any gene: 6. CDR1 and CDR2 (germline): ENHRY, SYGVKD. CDR3 coding DNA: TGTGCCATCAGTGTTTCCGGGACTAGCAACAATGAGCAGTTCTTC. The encoded protein is CAISVSGTSNNEQFF.